The 17 T cell receptor beta chains below all came from one sample that was sequenced in a study of shared clonotypes between healthy human individuals. Terminally differentiated effector memory CD45RA+ cells were excluded by CCR7 positive selection of CD45RO-negative cells. Clones were read by immunoSEQ multiplex PCR, and TCRdb kept only the in-frame ones, dropping some. Of roughly 600,000 clones listed, roughly 98% are singletons. The sample was naive CD8+ T cells sorted from blood. The receptors derive from a man aged 25 to 45 in good health.

The genes are TRBV5-1 and TRBJ2-7; D is perhaps TRBD2 (5 bases). The CDR3 is made up of 14 amino acids. Germline V gives CDR1 SGHRS, CDR2 YFSETQ. V was shortened by 2 bases and J by 3 bases, with 12 bases between the two germline ends. Here the CDR3 DNA reads TGCGCCAGCAGCTTTTTCTCTGGAGGCTACGAGCAGTACTTC. Protein sequence: CASSFFSGGYEQYF.

The chain uses TRBV27 and TRBJ2-2; D perhaps matches TRBD2 (6 bases). The CDR3 is 17 residues long. Looked up from germline, CDR1 is MNHEY and CDR2 is SMNVEV (reference sequence). Trimming took off 1 base at V and 3 bases at J, with 15 bases between the two ends. In DNA form, the CDR3 reads TGTGCCAGCAGTTTATATTATTCTAGCGAACACACCGGGGAGCTGTTTTTT. This codes for CASSLYYSSEHTGELFF.

The chain joins TRBV5-5 to TRBJ1-4, with D uncertain. The CDR3 has 12 residues. V lost 0 bases and J lost 8, with 5 bases in between. Looked up from germline, CDR1 is SGHKS and CDR2 is YYEKEE (reference sequence). The CDR3 DNA is TGTGCCAGCAGCTTGGCCGGGGAAAAACTGTTTTTT. Translating gives CASSLAGEKLFF.

The V and J genes are TRBV6-5 and TRBJ2-1; D gene uncertain. This CDR3 is built from 14 residues. Trimming removed 0 bases from V and 8 bases from J, with 11 bases in between. From germline, CDR1 is MNHEY and CDR2 SVGAGI. This CDR3 reads CASSYSNSFDEQFF. The CDR3 DNA follows: TGTGCCAGCAGTTACTCGAACAGCTTCGATGAGCAGTTCTTC.

The chain employs TRBV9 and TRBJ2-7, with 11 bases that match TRBD2. Trimming took 6 bases from V and 2 from J; bases not matched to a gene: 4. Germline lookup yields CDR1 SGDLS and CDR2 YYNGEE. The CDR3 consists of 14 residues. CDR3 residues: CASIGLAGPYEQYF. CDR3 nucleotides: TGTGCCAGCATTGGACTAGCGGGCCCCTACGAGCAGTACTTC.

CDR3 DNA: TGCGCCAGCAGCTTTCGTGACACCGGAGACGAGCAGTACTTC. Its translation is CASSFRDTGDEQYF. The V call is TRBV5-1, the J call TRBJ2-7; D is unresolved. The V gene lost 2 bases and the J gene lost 5 bases, with 14 bases spanning the gap. CDR1 is SGHRS and CDR2 is YFSETQ in the germline V gene. This CDR3 contains 14 residues.

The gene calls are TRBV9 and TRBJ2-5; TRBD2 matches 13 bases. Per germline, CDR1 SGDLS and CDR2 YYNGEE. The V and J ends lost 3 bases and 4 bases, in that order; junction bases with no gene match: 3. The CDR3 runs to 15 residues. CDR3 in DNA: TGTGCCAGCAGCGAGCGACTAGCGGGAGGAGAGACCCAGTACTTC. Amino acid sequence: CASSERLAGGETQYF.

The J gene is TRBJ2-7, the V gene TRBV29-1; D might be TRBD1 (6 bases). Trimming pared 0 bases from V and 4 bases from J, leaving 13 bases between. The germline V gene encodes CDR1 SQVTM and CDR2 ANQGSEA. The CDR3 contains 14 residues. CDR3 sequence: CSVEDAGEIYEQYF. As DNA, the CDR3 is TGCAGCGTTGAAGATGCAGGGGAAATTTACGAGCAGTACTTC.

V gene TRBV10-3 combines with J gene TRBJ2-1, with D perhaps being TRBD1 or TRBD2 (7 bases each). CDR3 length equals 13 residues. The V end was cut by 2 bases, the J end by 8 bases, with 10 bases between. The V gene's germline CDR1 is ENHRY and CDR2 SYGVKD. This CDR3 is CAISEPGGDEQFF. In DNA, the CDR3 is TGTGCCATCAGTGAGCCAGGGGGGGATGAGCAGTTCTTC.

The chain combines TRBV10-2 with TRBJ1-1; D gene unclear. Germline V lookup: CDR1 WSHSY, CDR2 SAAADI. V was trimmed by 5 bases and J by 1 base, leaving 2 bases between them. The CDR3 runs to 11 residues. The CDR3 sequence is CASSTNTEAFF. Written as DNA, the CDR3 is TGCGCCAGCAGTACGAACACTGAAGCTTTCTTT.

The rearrangement joins TRBV10-1 to TRBJ2-7; TRBD1 aligns across 7 bases. The CDR3 totals 16 residues. Germline CDR1 WNHNN, CDR2 SYGVQD (reference sequence). The ends lost 6 bases at V and 5 bases at J; junction bases unmatched: 16. DNA of the CDR3: TGCGCCAGCAGCCTATATCGAGGGGGCGCCTATAACGAGCAGTACTTC. Protein product: CASSLYRGGAYNEQYF.

The chain joins TRBV11-2 to TRBJ2-2, with unresolved D. Trimming removed 4 bases at V and 4 bases at J, with 7 bases between. The CDR3 sequence is 13 residues long. Germline CDR1 reads SGHAT; CDR2 reads FQNNGV. DNA of the CDR3: TGTGCCAGCAGCTCGGGTTCCACCGGGGAGCTGTTTTTT. This encodes CASSSGSTGELFF.

This chain uses TRBV2 with TRBJ1-2, with D maybe TRBD1 (6 bases). Germline V gene sequence: CDR1 SNHLY, CDR2 FYNNEI. There are 15 residues in the CDR3. V lost 1 base, J lost 0 bases, and 9 bases lay in between. CDR3 nucleotide sequence: TGTGCCAGCAGTGAAGAGCACAGGGCTAACTATGGCTACACCTTC. The encoded protein is CASSEEHRANYGYTF. Combining the CDR3 with reference TRBV2 and TRBJ1-2 gives the whole variable domain EPEVTQTPSHQVTQMGQEVILRCVPISNHLYFYWYRQILGQKVEFLVSFYNNEISEKSEIFDDQFSVERPDGSNFTLKIRSTKLEDSAMYFCASSEEHRANYGYTFGSGTRLTVV.

J is TRBJ1-3 and V is TRBV11-2; no firm D call. This CDR3 has 15 residues. The germline gives CDR1 SGHAT, CDR2 FQNNGV. V lost 1 base and J lost 8, with 15 bases in between. The CDR3 sequence is CASSLGARMRDTIYF. In DNA, the CDR3 is TGTGCCAGCAGCTTAGGGGCTCGGATGAGGGACACCATATATTTT.

The chain has TRBV5-1 and TRBJ2-3, with D perhaps assigned TRBD1 or TRBD2 (6 bases each). Germline V lookup: CDR1 SGHRS, CDR2 YFSETQ. V lost 1 base and J 2 bases, leaving 14 bases between the germline ends. The CDR3 covers 16 residues. For the CDR3, the DNA is TGCGCCAGCAGCTTGAACCGGGGGCATAACACAGATACGCAGTATTTT. This translates into CASSLNRGHNTDTQYF.

The rearrangement joins TRBV5-3 to TRBJ1-2; D possibly corresponds to TRBD1 (5 bases). TRBV5-3 falls under the ORF class, with uncertain function. Trimming pared 5 bases from V and 1 base from J, leaving 24 bases between. The CDR3 length is 18 residues. CDR3 sequence: CARSQRRGEFAINYGYTF. In DNA form, the CDR3 reads TGTGCCAGAAGTCAGCGGAGGGGAGAGTTTGCCATTAACTATGGCTACACCTTC.

This chain connects TRBV7-9 to TRBJ2-7; D may be TRBD1 (5 bases). V dropped 4 bases and J dropped 7 bases, with 17 bases sitting between them. The CDR3 is made up of 14 amino acids. CDR1 is SEHNR, CDR2 FQNEAQ, per germline (reference sequence). CDR3 nucleotide sequence: TGTGCCAGCAGCTCAGACTTACAGGTAAATGAGCAGTACTTC. Translating it yields CASSSDLQVNEQYF. Full variable domain (remainder filled in from reference TRBV7-9 and TRBJ2-7): DTGVSQNPRHKITKRGQNVTFRCDPISEHNRLYWYRQTLGQGPEFLTYFQNEAQLEKSRLLSDRFSAERPKGSFSTLEIQRTEQGDSAMYLCASSSDLQVNEQYFGPGTRLTVT.